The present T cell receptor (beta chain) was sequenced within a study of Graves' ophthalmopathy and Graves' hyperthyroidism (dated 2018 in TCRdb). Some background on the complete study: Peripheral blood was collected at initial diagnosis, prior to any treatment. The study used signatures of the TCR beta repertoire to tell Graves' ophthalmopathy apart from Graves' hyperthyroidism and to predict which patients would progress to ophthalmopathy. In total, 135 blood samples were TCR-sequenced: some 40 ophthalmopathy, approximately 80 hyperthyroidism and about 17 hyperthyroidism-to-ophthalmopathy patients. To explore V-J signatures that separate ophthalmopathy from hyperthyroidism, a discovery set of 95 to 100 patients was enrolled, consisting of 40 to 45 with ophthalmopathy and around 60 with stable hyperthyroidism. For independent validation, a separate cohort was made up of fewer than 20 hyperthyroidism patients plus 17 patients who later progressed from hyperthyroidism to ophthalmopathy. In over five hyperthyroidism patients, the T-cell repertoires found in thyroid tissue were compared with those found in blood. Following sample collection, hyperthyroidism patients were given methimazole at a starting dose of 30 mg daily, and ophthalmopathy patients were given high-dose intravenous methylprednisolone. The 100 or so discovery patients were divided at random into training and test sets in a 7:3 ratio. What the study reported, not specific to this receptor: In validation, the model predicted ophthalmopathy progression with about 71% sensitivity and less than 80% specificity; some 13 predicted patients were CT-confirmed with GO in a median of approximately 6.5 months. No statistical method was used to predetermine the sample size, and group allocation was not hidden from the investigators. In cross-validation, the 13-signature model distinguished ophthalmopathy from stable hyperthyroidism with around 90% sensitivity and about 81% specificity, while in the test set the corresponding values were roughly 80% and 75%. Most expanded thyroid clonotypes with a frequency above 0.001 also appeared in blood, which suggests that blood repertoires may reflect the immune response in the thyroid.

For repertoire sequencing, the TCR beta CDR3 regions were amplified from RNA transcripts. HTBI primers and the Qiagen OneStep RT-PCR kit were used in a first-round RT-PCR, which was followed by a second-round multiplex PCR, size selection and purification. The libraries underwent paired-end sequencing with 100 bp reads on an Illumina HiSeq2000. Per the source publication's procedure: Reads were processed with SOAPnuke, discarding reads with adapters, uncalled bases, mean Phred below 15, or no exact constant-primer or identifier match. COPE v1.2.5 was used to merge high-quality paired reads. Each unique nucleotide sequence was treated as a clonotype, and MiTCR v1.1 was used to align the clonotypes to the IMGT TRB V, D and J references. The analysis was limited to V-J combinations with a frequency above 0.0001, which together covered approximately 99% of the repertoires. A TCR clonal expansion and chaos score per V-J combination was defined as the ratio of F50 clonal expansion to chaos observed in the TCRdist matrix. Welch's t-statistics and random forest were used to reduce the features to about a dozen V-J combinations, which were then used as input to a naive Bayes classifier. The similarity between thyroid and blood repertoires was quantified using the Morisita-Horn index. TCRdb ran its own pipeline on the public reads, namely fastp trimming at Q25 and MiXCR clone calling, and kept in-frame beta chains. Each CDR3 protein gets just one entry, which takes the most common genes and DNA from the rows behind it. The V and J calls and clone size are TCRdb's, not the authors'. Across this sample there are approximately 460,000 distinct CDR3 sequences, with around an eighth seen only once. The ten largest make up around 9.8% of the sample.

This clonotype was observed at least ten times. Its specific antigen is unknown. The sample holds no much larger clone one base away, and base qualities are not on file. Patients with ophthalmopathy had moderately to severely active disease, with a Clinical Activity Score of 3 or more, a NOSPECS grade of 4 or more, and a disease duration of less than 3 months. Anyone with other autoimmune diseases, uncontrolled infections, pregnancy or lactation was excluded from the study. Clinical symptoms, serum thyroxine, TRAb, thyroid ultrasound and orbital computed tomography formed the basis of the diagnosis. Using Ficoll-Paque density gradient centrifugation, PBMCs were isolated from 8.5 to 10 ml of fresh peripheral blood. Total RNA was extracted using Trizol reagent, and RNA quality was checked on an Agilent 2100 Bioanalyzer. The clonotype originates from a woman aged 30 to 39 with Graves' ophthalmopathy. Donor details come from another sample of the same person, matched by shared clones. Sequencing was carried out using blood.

CDR3 region: CASRNRDYEQYF. The DNA is TGTGCCAGCAGGAACCGGGACTACGAGCAGTACTTC. The chain couples TRBV7-9 to TRBJ2-7; a tentative D match to TRBD2 spans 5 bases. The CDR3 holds 12 amino acids from the cysteine to the phenylalanine. Just the 36-base CDR3 DNA is kept, in frame starting at base 1. Trimming removed 6 bases from V and 3 bases from J, leaving 9 bases between the germline ends. In the germline V gene (reference sequence), CDR1 corresponds to SEHNR and CDR2 to FQNEAQ.